A selection of T cell receptor beta chains follows, all from one sample in a study of OX40 agonist ivuxolimab in advanced cancers. TCRdb's copy holds only in-frame clones and misses some; the assay was immunoSEQ multiplex PCR. Found here are about 55,000 clones, around 88% of them singletons; the top ten hold 9.5% to 15%. The source was CD4+ or CD8+ T cells sorted from blood, collected in a trial of the OX40 agonist ivuxolimab. These receptors originate from an adult with an advanced solid tumor such as melanoma, head and neck, liver or kidney cancer. CDR3s include the opening cysteine and the closing phenylalanine or tryptophan. The D gene is left open where the match is weak. Clone size, where shown, is once, few, many, or a class for clones that have expanded.

CASSPSDRGHANYGYTF TGTGCCAGCAGCCCCTCCGACAGGGGGCATGCTAACTATGGCTACACCTTC 17 TRBJ1-2 . TRBD1 TRBV5-6
CASSLLGNEQFF TGTGCCAGCAGTTTGTTGGGAAATGAGCAGTTCTTC 12 TRBJ2-1 . . TRBV27
CASSDRGQGNTEAFF TGTGCCAGCAGTGACCGGGGACAGGGCAACACTGAAGCTTTCTTT 15 TRBJ1-1 . TRBD1 TRBV6-1
CATFDGWTEAFF TGTGCCACCTTTGACGGGTGGACTGAAGCTTTCTTT 12 TRBJ1-1 few . TRBV19
CASSQDRLAEYNEQFF TGTGCCAGCAGCCAAGACCGACTAGCGGAGTACAATGAGCAGTTCTTC 16 TRBJ2-1 . TRBD2 TRBV4-2
CASSRRQGRSGAMYYEQYF TGTGCCAGCAGCCGAAGACAGGGGAGGTCGGGAGCTATGTACTACGAGCAGTACTTC 19 TRBJ2-7 . TRBD1 TRBV27
CASSVGGQGADYGYTF TGTGCCAGCAGCGTAGGGGGACAGGGGGCTGACTATGGCTACACCTTC 16 TRBJ1-2 . TRBD1 TRBV9
CASSSGGEAFF TGTGCCAGTAGTTCCGGGGGCGAAGCTTTCTTT 11 TRBJ1-1 . . TRBV19
CASSPGDLEYNEQFF TGTGCCAGCTCACCAGGCGACCTGGAGTACAATGAGCAGTTCTTC 15 TRBJ2-1 few . TRBV18
CAVDRGDGYTF TGTGCGGTAGACAGGGGTGACGGCTACACCTTC 11 TRBJ1-2 . TRBD1 TRBV6-5
CASSLSTELFF TGCGCCAGCAGCTTGAGTACAGAGCTGTTTTTT 11 TRBJ2-2 once . TRBV5-1
CASKFGYEQYF TGTGCCAGCAAGTTTGGGTACGAGCAGTACTTC 11 TRBJ2-7 . . TRBV27
CASAGGPYTGELFF TGTGCCAGCGCTGGAGGCCCCTACACCGGGGAGCTGTTTTTT 14 TRBJ2-2 . . TRBV6-5
CASTWTGTYNEQFF TGTGCCAGCACCTGGACAGGGACCTACAATGAGCAGTTCTTC 14 TRBJ2-1 . TRBD1 TRBV27
CASSGRQDRGNQPQHF TGTGCCAGCAGTGGGCGTCAGGACAGGGGTAACCAGCCCCAGCATTTT 16 TRBJ1-5 . TRBD1 TRBV27
CASSLPVGAVETQYF TGTGCCAGCAGCCTCCCGGTGGGGGCGGTAGAGACCCAGTACTTC 15 TRBJ2-5 few . TRBV7-9
CASSYPLASSYNEQFF TGTGCCAGCAGCTACCCCCTCGCGAGCTCCTACAATGAGCAGTTCTTC 16 TRBJ2-1 . . TRBV7-8
CASTSGWGGSDTQYF TGTGCCAGCACCAGCGGGTGGGGGGGTTCAGATACGCAGTATTTT 15 TRBJ2-3 . TRBD2 TRBV27
CASGTAVYEQYF TGTGCCAGCGGGACGGCGGTCTACGAGCAGTACTTC 12 TRBJ2-7 medium-sized . TRBV2
CASSPGHLENYEQYF TGTGCCAGCAGTCCCGGGCACCTGGAGAACTACGAGCAGTACTTC 15 TRBJ2-7 . . TRBV6-6
CASSFEGAGELFF TGTGCCAGCAGTTTCGAAGGTGCCGGGGAGCTGTTTTTT 13 TRBJ2-2 . . TRBV28
CASSPMDHGTADGGYTF TGTGCTAGCAGCCCCATGGATCACGGGACAGCGGACGGGGGCTACACCTTC 17 TRBJ1-2 . TRBD1 TRBV7-7
CASSEPTYEQYF TGTGCCAGCAGTGAGCCCACCTACGAGCAGTACTTC 12 TRBJ2-7 . . TRBV2
CASSMEWVGRFHQPQHF TGTGCCAGTAGTATGGAATGGGTTGGACGGTTTCATCAGCCCCAGCATTTT 17 TRBJ1-5 . . TRBV19
CASSPGYTEAFF TGTGCCAGCTCACCCGGGTACACTGAAGCTTTCTTT 12 TRBJ1-1 . . TRBV18
CASSLERENYEQYF TGTGCCAGCAGCTTAGAAAGAGAGAACTACGAGCAGTACTTC 14 TRBJ2-7 . . TRBV7-9
CASSLRTSRGTDTQYF TGTGCCAGCAGCCTCCGGACTAGCAGAGGCACAGATACGCAGTATTTT 16 TRBJ2-3 . TRBD2 TRBV7-9
CASSSNLGGGQETQYF TGTGCCAGCAGCTCCAACCTAGGGGGGGGACAAGAGACCCAGTACTTC 16 TRBJ2-5 . . TRBV11-2
CASSFSNRDHYGYTF TGTGCCAGCAGCTTCAGCAACAGGGACCACTATGGCTACACCTTC 15 TRBJ1-2 . . TRBV7-9
CASSPGTGASRDGYTF TGTGCCAGCAGTCCCGGGACAGGGGCCTCACGGGATGGCTACACCTTC 16 TRBJ1-2 once TRBD1 TRBV28
CASSEPNTEAFF TGTGCCAGCAGTGAACCGAACACTGAAGCTTTCTTT 12 TRBJ1-1 . . TRBV2
CASSQEGSSGGFYNEQFF TGCGCCAGCAGCCAAGAAGGGTCTAGCGGGGGTTTCTACAATGAGCAGTTCTTC 18 TRBJ2-1 . TRBD2 TRBV4-3
CASSFGQGNEQYF TGTGCCAGCAGCTTTGGGCAGGGGAACGAGCAGTACTTC 13 TRBJ2-7 . . TRBV7-2
CASSPGPSNEQFF TGTGCCAGCAGCCCCGGCCCATCCAATGAGCAGTTCTTC 13 TRBJ2-1 . . TRBV28
CASSLGTGVRTDEQFF TGCGCCAGCAGCTTGGGGACAGGGGTGAGAACAGATGAGCAGTTCTTC 16 TRBJ2-1 once TRBD1 TRBV5-1
CASSKRNEQFF TGTGCCAGTAGTAAACGCAATGAGCAGTTCTTC 11 TRBJ2-1 few . TRBV19
CASSLGVGADTQYF TGTGCCAGCAGCCTGGGGGTGGGCGCAGATACGCAGTATTTT 14 TRBJ2-3 . . TRBV7-9
CASSSSGSGDQPQHF TGTGCCAGCAGCTCCTCAGGGTCCGGGGATCAGCCCCAGCATTTT 15 TRBJ1-5 few . TRBV7-8
CASSLGGNYEQYF TGTGCCAGCAGCTTGGGAGGGAACTACGAGCAGTACTTC 13 TRBJ2-7 . TRBD2 TRBV7-9
CASDSGTGFYGYTF TGTGCTAGTGATTCGGGGACAGGGTTCTATGGCTACACCTTC 14 TRBJ1-2 . TRBD1 TRBV12-5
CASSLVRTENYGYTF TGTGCCAGCAGCCTGGTCAGGACAGAAAACTATGGCTACACCTTC 15 TRBJ1-2 . . TRBV5-6
CSGGQFTEAFF TGCAGCGGGGGACAGTTCACTGAAGCTTTCTTT 11 TRBJ1-1 . TRBD1 TRBV29-1
CASSLEGGNVNEQFF TGTGCCAGCAGCTTAGAGGGAGGGAATGTCAATGAGCAGTTCTTC 15 TRBJ2-1 . TRBD2 TRBV7-6
CASSTPGGEQFF TGTGCCAGCAGCACCCCCGGGGGTGAGCAGTTCTTC 12 TRBJ2-1 . . TRBV27
CASSTGTGLDEQYF TGTGCCAGCAGTACCGGGACAGGGTTGGACGAGCAGTACTTC 14 TRBJ2-7 few TRBD1 TRBV6-5
CASSLVEAVNYGYTF TGTGCCAGCAGTTTAGTTGAAGCCGTTAACTATGGCTACACCTTC 15 TRBJ1-2 . . TRBV28
CASSPLTGMNTEAFF TGTGCCAGCAGCCCCTTGACAGGTATGAACACTGAAGCTTTCTTT 15 TRBJ1-1 . . TRBV7-9
CASSIREWDNEQFF TGTGCCAGTAGTATACGGGAGTGGGACAATGAGCAGTTCTTC 14 TRBJ2-1 . . TRBV19
CASSHRGSYEQYF TGCGCCAGCAGCCACAGGGGTTCCTACGAGCAGTACTTC 13 TRBJ2-7 . . TRBV4-3
CASSLGVGTVKETQYF TGTGCCAGCAGCTTAGGGGTAGGGACGGTGAAAGAGACCCAGTACTTC 16 TRBJ2-5 . . TRBV11-3
CTSSLTVSYEQYF TGTACCAGCAGTTTAACAGTCTCCTACGAGCAGTACTTC 13 TRBJ2-7 . . TRBV28
CASSLPPGSRQGGLFF TGTGCCAGCAGTTTACCCCCAGGCTCTCGACAGGGGGGCCTGTTCTTC 16 TRBJ2-1 . TRBD1 TRBV27
CAISESKGNTEAFF TGTGCCATCAGTGAGTCGAAGGGGAACACTGAAGCTTTCTTT 14 TRBJ1-1 medium-sized . TRBV10-3
CASRPLESWGGYNEQFF TGTGCCAGCAGACCATTAGAATCGTGGGGGGGATACAATGAGCAGTTCTTC 17 TRBJ2-1 . TRBD2 TRBV13